These T cell receptor beta chains were read from a single sample in a study of blood T cell repertoires in COVID-19. Profiled with immunoSEQ multiplex PCR; TCRdb holds only in-frame clones, not every one. The sample includes about 170,000 clones, over 80% seen only once; the top ten take 9.1%. The sample was peripheral blood. These receptors all come from a woman of 80 years or more with active or convalescent COVID-19. The CDR3 runs from the conserved cysteine through the conserved F or W. D genes are given only for firm matches.

TRBD1,TRBV29-1,TRBJ1-3,CSVALGQGYSGNTIYF
TRBD1,TRBV18,TRBJ1-5,CASSLMGTGGNQPQHF
-,TRBV29-1,TRBJ2-3,CSVQGGRYDTQYF
-,TRBV7-2,TRBJ2-1,CASSLARLGHSNEQFF
TRBD2,TRBV6-5,TRBJ2-1,CATRAGVSSYNEQFF
-,TRBV5-1,TRBJ1-1,CASSLGPAGNTEAFF
-,TRBV3-1/TRBV3-2,TRBJ1-6,CASSQPLSEDSPLHF
TRBD1,TRBV11-2,TRBJ1-2,CASSRDRGYGYTF
TRBD1,TRBV30,TRBJ1-3,CAWKNRGNSGNTIYF
TRBD2,TRBV7-8,TRBJ2-1,CASSLGWPSGVNEQFF
TRBD2,TRBV4-2,TRBJ2-3,CASSQALAGSDTQYF
-,TRBV6-1,TRBJ1-5,CASSEDVTGASLEPQHF
-,TRBV6-2/TRBV6-3,TRBJ1-2,CASSSPPGLVYGYTF
TRBD1,TRBV2,TRBJ2-2,CASAGQGVTGELFF
-,TRBV12-3/TRBV12-4,TRBJ1-1,CASSLRENTEAFF
-,TRBV5-5,TRBJ1-4,CASSLGASATNEKLFF
TRBD2,TRBV19,TRBJ2-1,CASVGRGANNEQFF
-,TRBV27,TRBJ1-2,CASSLREGRGYTF
TRBD1,TRBV7-2,TRBJ1-2,CASSFRQGAYGYTF
-,TRBV20-1,TRBJ2-5,CSVLIGETQYF
TRBD2,TRBV6-7,TRBJ2-3,CASSPPAGVVDTQYF
-,TRBV11-2,TRBJ1-3,CASSLDWGSSGNTIYF
TRBD1,TRBV18,TRBJ1-1,CASSLMGQGNTEAFF
TRBD1,TRBV6-1,TRBJ1-2,CASSEVGTGDGYTF
TRBD1,TRBV7-3,TRBJ2-3,CASSRTGVGTDTQYF
TRBD2,TRBV7-3,TRBJ2-2,CASSQAGRPNTGELFF
-,TRBV12-3/TRBV12-4,TRBJ2-4,CASTPGDIQYF
-,TRBV18,TRBJ1-3,CASSPPSSPGNTIYF
-,TRBV6-5,TRBJ2-5,CASRQSGGETQYF
-,TRBV7-8,TRBJ2-5,CASSLTTTSGARETQYF
TRBD1,TRBV3-1/TRBV3-2,TRBJ1-1,CASSPGGGVEAFF
TRBD2,TRBV9,TRBJ2-7,CASSVASGGAYEQYF
TRBD2,TRBV7-9,TRBJ2-3,CASSLAPRGGTDTQYF
-,TRBV12-3/TRBV12-4,TRBJ1-5,CASSFGRPWPQHF
TRBD2,TRBV6-2/TRBV6-3,TRBJ2-1,CASSSRTSGGNEQFF
TRBD1,TRBV6-2/TRBV6-3,TRBJ2-3,CASSYPRTDRRGDTQYF
-,TRBV21-1,TRBJ1-4,CASSKSPGKGEKLFF
-,TRBV6-2/TRBV6-3,TRBJ1-4,CASSSDPGDATNEKLFF
-,TRBV11-2,TRBJ2-5,CASSPGLDQETQYF
-,TRBV9,TRBJ1-5,CASSVEGGTQPQHF
-,TRBV7-2,TRBJ1-1,CASSLEWGRRTEAFF
-,TRBV10-3,TRBJ1-3,CAITPGVGAGNTIYF
-,TRBV24-1,TRBJ2-3,CATSERGSTDTQYF
TRBD1,TRBV5-6,TRBJ2-2,CASSRYDRGQSGELFF
TRBD1,TRBV6-5,TRBJ2-3,CASSYSGQGVWDTQYF
TRBD2,TRBV11-2,TRBJ2-7,CASSHIKRGGLYEQYF
TRBD1,TRBV3-1/TRBV3-2,TRBJ2-4,CASSRRTGAEGNIQYF
-,TRBV4-1,TRBJ1-2,CASSQVMGQFIANYGYTF
-,TRBV9,TRBJ2-2,CASSVAPTDPGELFF
-,TRBV4-3,TRBJ1-3,CASSQQGAGNTIYF
TRBD1,TRBV12-5,TRBJ2-3,CASALGQGITDTQYF
-,TRBV5-6,TRBJ1-5,CASSLRNQPQHF
-,TRBV27,TRBJ2-6,CASSLSHGAGANVLTF
-,TRBV7-3,TRBJ2-5,CASSSQGGETQYF
-,TRBV3-1/TRBV3-2,TRBJ1-4,CASSQGGAVNEKLFF
-,TRBV7-2,TRBJ1-5,CASSLGSGLNQPQHF